Below, one TCR beta chain is given with its context. CDR3 length equals 15 residues. Trimming left V 3 bases short and J 1 base short, with 10 bases between. Per germline, CDR1 SGHNT and CDR2 YYREEE (reference sequence). What was sequenced were expressed TCRB transcripts, since all of the isolated RNA had been reverse transcribed. The assay was immunoSEQ multiplex PCR, and TCRdb's table has in-frame clones only and misses some. In the table there are about 410,000 clones, about 14% of which are singletons. The data were taken from a study of beta chain features in type 1 diabetes. Staining for CD45RO/CCR7/CD25/CD127/CD95/CD27 allowed sorting of CD4+ naive, central memory, regulatory and stem cell-like memory cells.

The receptor comes from a man aged 30-40 years in good health. The V and J genes are TRBV5-4 and TRBJ2-2, with D maybe TRBD2 (6 bases). Sequenced input: naive CD4+ T cells from blood. The CDR3 bases are TGTGCCAGCAGCTGGCGGGAAAGGAACACCGGGGAGCTGTTTTTT. Its protein is CASSWRERNTGELFF. Full variable domain (rest looked up from reference TRBV5-4 and TRBJ2-2): ETGVTQSPTHLIKTRGQQVTLRCSSQSGHNTVSWYQQALGQGPQFIFQYYREEENGRGNFPPRFSGLQFPNYSSELNVNALELDDSALYLCASSWRERNTGELFFGEGSRLTVL.